These 23 T cell receptor beta chains were all obtained from the same sample, sequenced in a study of naive and memory T cell subsets. Overall study findings and caveats: A few larger clonotypes appeared in naive repertoires, especially CD8, possibly memory cells re-expressing CD45RA.

Both TRBC1 and TRBC2 were covered by a beta constant-region primer of two equimolar oligonucleotides. Four rounds of PCR amplified the ligated cDNA using nested alpha and beta constant-region primers plus SP2. TCRdb passed the UMI-ligation and nested PCR reads through MiXCR, listing each CDR3 protein once. Found here are over 100,000 distinct CDR3 sequences, roughly 15% of them singletons; the top ten hold 2.8%. These receptors have no known antigen. Source material: naive CD8+ T cells from blood. These receptor sequences come from a human donor in good health.

V gene TRBV25-1 combines with J gene TRBJ1-5; D not certain. Germline V gives CDR1 MGHDK, CDR2 SYGVNS. Trimming pared 1 base from V and 0 bases from J, leaving 10 bases between. This CDR3 is built from 16 residues. The CDR3 region has the DNA TGTGCCAGCAGTGAATCGATAAGACATAGCAATCAGCCCCAGCATTTT. Protein: CASSESIRHSNQPQHF. Filled out from reference TRBV25-1 and TRBJ1-5, the complete variable domain reads EADIYQTPRYLVIGTGKKITLECSQTMGHDKMYWYQQDPGMELHLIHYSYGVNSTEKGDLSSESTVSRIRTEHFPLTLESARPSHTSQYLCASSESIRHSNQPQHFGDGTRLSIL.

This clonotype has at least ten counts. The genes are TRBV27 and TRBJ2-7, with 7 bases aligning to TRBD1. Germline loops: CDR1 MNHEY, CDR2 SMNVEV (reference sequence). CDR3 length equals 14 residues. The J segment lost 3 bases and the V segment lost 6 bases, leaving 8 bases of the junction unmatched. Written as DNA, the CDR3 is TGTGCCAGCAGCCCGGGGACAGCCAGCTACGAGCAGTACTTC. Protein: CASSPGTASYEQYF.

The rearrangement links TRBV24-1 to TRBJ2-2; no definite D call. Trimming left V 9 bases short and J 1 base short, with 5 bases between. This CDR3 contains 12 residues. Germline V gene sequence: CDR1 KGHDR, CDR2 SFDVKD. In DNA, the CDR3 is TGTGCCACCGGCATGAACACCGGGGAGCTGTTTTTT. This gives the protein CATGMNTGELFF.

V and J are TRBV7-9 and TRBJ2-7; weak D call: TRBD1 (6 bases). This CDR3 is 15 amino acids long. V was clipped by 4 bases and J by 4 bases, with 17 bases between them. In germline, CDR1 is SEHNR, CDR2 FQNEAQ (reference sequence). The CDR3 sequence is CASSSGAQVRYEQYF. In nucleotides, the CDR3 is TGTGCCAGCAGCTCAGGGGCGCAGGTACGGTACGAGCAGTACTTC.

This clonotype came up a few times. The DNA for the CDR3 is TGTGCCAGCAGCCAAGAACGGACAGGGGTCTACGAGCAGTACTTC. Amino acids: CASSQERTGVYEQYF. The chain recombines TRBV4-2 with TRBJ2-7; the match to TRBD1 covers 9 bases. Germline CDR1 and CDR2: LGHNA and YNFKEQ. V gave up 0 bases and J gave up 3 bases; unmatched junction bases: 3. This CDR3 is 15 amino acids long.

V is TRBV27 and J is TRBJ2-7; a weak D match, TRBD1 (7 bases). V was pared by 2 bases and J by 0 bases, with 14 bases between. CDR3 length equals 16 residues. CDR1 MNHEY and CDR2 SMNVEV come from the germline V gene (reference sequence). The CDR3 bases are TGTGCCAGCAGTTTAGCAGGGGGGATTACCTCCTACGAGCAGTACTTC. This encodes CASSLAGGITSYEQYF.

This clonotype was recorded many times. This chain joins TRBV10-3 and TRBJ2-7; D unclear. V gave up 3 bases and J gave up 2 bases, with 17 bases separating them. Germline V gives CDR1 ENHRY, CDR2 SYGVKD. The CDR3 consists of 16 residues. CDR3 coding DNA: TGTGCCATCAGTGAACCTGACATCTCCCCTACCTACGAGCAGTACTTC. It specifies CAISEPDISPTYEQYF.

The sample holds a few counts of this clonotype. The chain has TRBV2 and TRBJ2-5; D might be TRBD1 or TRBD2, each matching 6 bases. This CDR3 is built from 19 residues. Germline lookup yields CDR1 SNHLY and CDR2 FYNNEI. Trimming took off 3 bases at V and 0 bases at J, with 23 bases between the two ends. Here the CDR3 DNA reads TGTGCCAGCAGTGATTTGGGGGCCGACCAAGCGGGCAACCAAGAGACCCAGTACTTC. Protein sequence: CASSDLGADQAGNQETQYF.

This clonotype came up many times. V usage is TRBV4-3 and J usage is TRBJ1-5; D is unresolved. Germline loops: CDR1 LGHNA, CDR2 YSLEER. The CDR3 extends over 15 amino acids. V lost 1 base and J 0 bases, leaving 7 bases between the germline ends. In nucleotides, the CDR3 is TGCGCCAGCAGCCAAGGACTCTATAGCAATCAGCCCCAGCATTTT. This sequence encodes CASSQGLYSNQPQHF.

Ten or more counts support this clonotype. V gene TRBV4-1 combines with J gene TRBJ1-1; D is unresolved. The V and J ends lost 0 bases and 5 bases respectively, with 13 bases between them. CDR1 and CDR2 from the germline V gene are MGHRA and YSYEKL. The CDR3 extends over 15 amino acids. The chain's CDR3 is CASSQEFGIETEAFF. CDR3 coding DNA: TGCGCCAGCAGCCAAGAGTTTGGAATCGAAACTGAAGCTTTCTTT.

V is TRBV5-1 and J is TRBJ2-2, with 11 bases fitting TRBD2. The CDR3 length is 17 residues. Looked up from germline, CDR1 is SGHRS and CDR2 is YFSETQ. V trimming: 0 bases; J trimming: 5 bases; junction bases outside the gene matches: 6. The CDR3: CASSLVSGRARTGELFF. The CDR3 DNA sequence: TGCGCCAGCAGCTTGGTTAGCGGGAGGGCCCGAACCGGGGAGCTGTTTTTT.

The chain recombines TRBV9 with TRBJ2-7; 7 bases are a match to TRBD1. Germline V CDR1 and CDR2: SGDLS, YYNGEE. The CDR3 is 15 residues long. The V segment lost 0 bases and the J segment 3 bases; nucleotides outside the gene matches: 6. CDR3 DNA: TGTGCCAGCAGCGTAGATGGGACAGCCATCTACGAGCAGTACTTC. It translates to CASSVDGTAIYEQYF.

V gene TRBV7-9 combines with J gene TRBJ1-2; 7 bases line up with TRBD1. CDR1 is SEHNR and CDR2 is FQNEAQ in the germline V gene (reference sequence). The CDR3 loop spans 12 amino acids. V was clipped by 4 bases and J by 8 bases; unmatched bases: 4. The CDR3 region is CASSSDRLGYTF. Written as DNA, the CDR3 is TGTGCCAGCAGCTCGGACAGGCTCGGCTACACCTTC.

This clonotype has just a few counts. The chain combines TRBV7-9 with TRBJ2-5; D remains unclear. Looked up from germline, CDR1 is SEHNR and CDR2 is FQNEAQ (reference sequence). V lost 9 bases, J lost 4 bases, and 15 bases lay in between. The CDR3 totals 13 residues. DNA of the CDR3: TGTGCCAGTCAGCAGCTATGGACAGAGACCCAGTACTTC. It codes for CASQQLWTETQYF.

This clonotype was recorded at least ten times. The chain has TRBV7-3 and TRBJ2-3; TRBD2 is a possible D gene (5 bases). Between the trimmed V and J ends, which lost 5 bases and 0 bases, there was a span of 12 bases. CDR1 SGHTA and CDR2 FQGTGA come from the germline V gene. There are 15 residues in the CDR3. The CDR3 reads CASSLSGPSTDTQYF. The CDR3 DNA is TGTGCCAGCAGCCTGAGCGGTCCAAGCACAGATACGCAGTATTTT.

The V call is TRBV20-1, the J call TRBJ1-1, with D possibly matching TRBD1 (5 bases). V was pared by 6 bases and J by 5 bases, with 25 bases between. This CDR3 comprises 16 residues. Per germline, CDR1 DFQATT and CDR2 SNEGSKA (reference sequence). The CDR3 loop is CSAVRDSETPRTEAFF. CDR3 in DNA: TGCAGTGCAGTCCGGGACTCTGAAACCCCCCGAACTGAAGCTTTCTTT.

The V and J genes are TRBV5-1 and TRBJ2-3; no clear D. The CDR3 totals 12 residues. Trimming cost V 4 bases and J 2 bases, with 5 bases left between them. CDR1 and CDR2 from the germline V gene are SGHRS and YFSETQ. The CDR3 region has the DNA TGCGCCAGCAGCGCCCCCACAGATACGCAGTATTTT. Translated: CASSAPTDTQYF.

This clonotype has a handful of counts. V gene TRBV29-1 combines with J gene TRBJ2-2; 7 nucleotides line up with TRBD1. The CDR3 totals 11 residues. Losses at the gene ends were 6 bases for V and 6 bases for J; bases not matched to a gene: 1. The V gene's germline CDR1 is SQVTM and CDR2 ANQGSEA. As DNA, the CDR3 is TGCAGCGTCCAGGGGGCCGGGGAGCTGTTTTTT. Amino acid sequence: CSVQGAGELFF.

V and J are TRBV12-3 or TRBV12-4 and TRBJ2-3; TRBD2 agrees at 12 bases. Losses at the gene ends were 6 bases for V and 2 bases for J; bases not matched to a gene: 6. CDR3 length: 16 amino acids. The CDR3 DNA follows: TGTGCCAGCAGCTCCTGGACTAGCGGGATCACAGATACGCAGTATTTT. It encodes CASSSWTSGITDTQYF.

The V and J genes are TRBV29-1 and TRBJ2-1, with 11 bases fitting TRBD1. Looked up from germline, CDR1 is SQVTM and CDR2 is ANQGSEA. The CDR3 consists of 16 residues. V dropped 7 bases and J dropped 7; count of bases not matched to a gene: 15. CDR3 in DNA: TGCAGCGCGAGGGGAACCGGGACAGGGGGGGTAAATGAGCAGTTCTTC. This gives the protein CSARGTGTGGVNEQFF.

This clonotype was counted a few times. The chain combines TRBV4-3 with TRBJ2-5; D uncertain. The CDR3 has 15 residues. Between the trimmed V and J ends, which lost 1 base and 4 bases, there was a span of 13 bases. The germline V gene encodes CDR1 LGHNA and CDR2 YSLEER. The CDR3 here is CASSQGPSPPETQYF. In nucleotides, the CDR3 is TGCGCCAGCAGCCAAGGTCCGAGCCCCCCAGAGACCCAGTACTTC.

This clonotype was seen a few times. The J gene is TRBJ1-1, the V gene TRBV29-1; possibly TRBD1 for D (5 bases). V lost 8 bases, J lost 6 bases, and 16 bases lay in between. Per the germline V gene, CDR1 is SQVTM and CDR2 is ANQGSEA. This CDR3 spans 12 amino acids. The DNA of the CDR3 is TGCAGCCACATCCGGGGGGTACCTGAAGCTTTCTTT. Its protein is CSHIRGVPEAFF.

CDR3 coding DNA: TGTGCCAGCACCCCTTGGGACGATAACTATGGCTACACCTTC. Protein sequence: CASTPWDDNYGYTF. V usage is TRBV6-6 and J usage is TRBJ1-2; maybe TRBD1 (5 bases). The germline V gene encodes CDR1 MNHNY and CDR2 SVGAGI (reference sequence). The CDR3 is made up of 14 amino acids. The germline V and J ends were trimmed by 7 bases and 1 base, with 13 bases remaining between them.